These 23 T cell receptor beta chains originate from one sample sequenced in a study of T cells in tuberculosis. Measured with immunoSEQ multiplex PCR; TCRdb has only the in-frame clones, and not every one. This sample yields approximately 35,000 clones, of which roughly 96% are seen a single time; roughly 2.5% belongs to the top ten. Source material: PBMCs. The receptor set was obtained from a donor between 5 and 29 years old with latent tuberculosis or without tuberculosis infection.

The V call is TRBV9, the J call TRBJ1-1; D ambiguous. Germline-derived CDR1 and CDR2 are SGDLS and YYNGEE. The CDR3 length is 15 residues. Trimming stripped 0 bases from V and 6 bases from J, with 15 bases between. CDR3 sequence: CASSVVATGGAEAFF. The CDR3 DNA reads TGTGCCAGCAGCGTAGTAGCAACGGGCGGGGCTGAAGCTTTCTTT.

The genes are TRBV5-8 and TRBJ1-2, with D hard to call. From germline, CDR1 is SGHTS and CDR2 YDEGEE. V lost 0 bases and J lost 4, with 16 bases in between. This CDR3 comprises 16 residues. CDR3 sequence: CASSLGPGALVYGYTF. CDR3 DNA sequence: TGTGCCAGCAGCTTGGGACCGGGAGCCTTGGTCTATGGCTACACCTTC. Combining the CDR3 with reference TRBV5-8 and TRBJ1-2 gives the whole variable domain EAGVTQSPTHLIKTRGQQATLRCSPISGHTSVYWYQQALGLGLQFLLWYDEGEERNRGNFPPRFSGRQFPNYSSELNVNALELEDSALYLCASSLGPGALVYGYTFGSGTRLTVV.

The CDR3 loop reads CASSLFRGGTGELFF. In DNA form, the CDR3 reads TGTGCCAGCAGCTTGTTCAGGGGAGGGACCGGGGAGCTGTTTTTT. J is TRBJ2-2 and V is TRBV5-6, with D possibly TRBD2 on 7 matching bases. The CDR3 sequence is 15 residues long. Germline V gene sequence: CDR1 SGHDT, CDR2 YYEEEE. Trimming left V 1 base short and J 5 bases short, with 12 bases between.

This clone was counted between two and nine times. V usage is TRBV11-2 and J usage is TRBJ2-3, with D perhaps TRBD1 (5 bases). V lost 5 bases to trimming and J lost 3 bases, with 15 bases between them. CDR1 and CDR2 (germline): SGHAT, FQNNGV. CDR3 length: 15 amino acids. The CDR3 reads CASSPTGRVTDTQYF. The DNA of the CDR3 is TGTGCCAGCAGCCCAACCGGCAGGGTGACAGATACGCAGTATTTT.

The genes are TRBV27 and TRBJ2-3; a weak D match, TRBD2 (5 bases). Germline lookup yields CDR1 MNHEY and CDR2 SMNVEV (reference sequence). This CDR3 has 14 amino acids. V was trimmed by 2 bases and J by 8 bases, leaving 14 bases between them. CDR3: CASSLRLAAGTQYF. The CDR3 nucleotides are TGTGCCAGCAGTTTACGGCTAGCAGCAGGTACGCAGTATTTT.

The genes are TRBV7-9 and TRBJ2-3, with D possibly matching TRBD1 (5 bases). This CDR3 has 17 residues. The V gene's germline CDR1 is SEHNR and CDR2 FQNEAQ (reference sequence). Trimming removed 0 bases at V and 6 bases at J, with 19 bases between. CDR3 DNA: TGTGCCAGCAGCTTAGCGGTAGGGGCTTCCAGGACCGATACGCAGTATTTT. This sequence encodes CASSLAVGASRTDTQYF.

The rearrangement joins TRBV18 to TRBJ1-3; 12 nucleotides agree with TRBD1. CDR1 KGHSH and CDR2 LQKENI come from the germline V gene. CDR3 length: 17 amino acids. J lost 3 bases, V lost 6 bases, and 9 bases had no gene match. CDR3 residues: CASSSTGTGGLGNTIYF. In DNA, the CDR3 is TGTGCCAGCTCGTCGACCGGGACAGGGGGCCTTGGAAACACCATATATTTT.

This chain uses TRBV5-1 with TRBJ1-5; D not certain. The CDR3 loop spans 13 amino acids. Germline-derived CDR1 and CDR2 are SGHRS and YFSETQ. The V and J ends lost 2 bases and 4 bases respectively, with 7 bases between them. The CDR3 loop reads CASSFGGNQPQHF. The CDR3 DNA reads as TGCGCCAGCAGCTTCGGCGGTAATCAGCCCCAGCATTTT.

V and J are TRBV9 and TRBJ2-5; 10 positions agree with TRBD1. The junction had 3 bases not matched to a gene; V was cut back by 4 bases and J by 3 bases. This CDR3 has 14 amino acids. CDR1 is SGDLS, CDR2 YYNGEE, per germline. Written as DNA, the CDR3 is TGTGCCAGCAGCTCAGGGACAGGGGAAGAGACCCAGTACTTC. This translates into CASSSGTGEETQYF.

The V and J genes are TRBV11-3 and TRBJ1-5; 7 bases align to TRBD1. The length of the CDR3 is 15 residues. The ends lost 5 bases at V and 3 bases at J; junction bases unmatched: 7. Germline CDR1 is SGHNT and CDR2 is YENEEA. The CDR3, as DNA: TGTGCCAGCAGCCCGGGCAGGGGGGACAATCAGCCCCAGCATTTT. Translating gives CASSPGRGDNQPQHF.

The V and J genes are TRBV6-1 and TRBJ1-5; D gene ambiguous. Trimming pared 5 bases from V and 2 bases from J, leaving 13 bases between. In germline, CDR1 is MNHNS, CDR2 SASEGT. This CDR3 is built from 15 residues. The CDR3 coding sequence is TGTGCCAGCAGTTTAAGAGGGTGGGGCAATCAGCCCCAGCATTTT. It encodes CASSLRGWGNQPQHF.

The chain has TRBV7-2 and TRBJ2-1; 7 bases align to TRBD2. Germline values: CDR1 SGHTA, CDR2 FQGNSA. This CDR3 has 14 residues. V gave up 4 bases and J gave up 5 bases; unmatched junction bases: 5. The CDR3 nucleotides are TGTGCCAGCAGCTCGGCGGGGGTCCACAATGAGCAGTTCTTC. Residues: CASSSAGVHNEQFF.

This sequence joins TRBV2 and TRBJ2-7; 8 bases fit TRBD2. Germline CDR1 SNHLY, CDR2 FYNNEI. The CDR3 loop spans 17 amino acids. J was trimmed by 0 bases and V by 0 bases; bases with no gene match: 7. CDR3 sequence reads: CASSEAVTSGYSYEQYF. CDR3 nucleotide sequence: TGTGCCAGCAGTGAAGCGGTCACTAGCGGTTACTCCTACGAGCAGTACTTC.

J is TRBJ2-7 and V is TRBV27; 10 bases fit TRBD1. The germline CDR1 and CDR2 sequences are MNHEY and SMNVEV (reference sequence). The ends lost 8 bases at V and 1 base at J; junction bases unmatched: 14. CDR3 length equals 17 residues. CDR3 in DNA: TGTGCCAGCGGCCCGGGACAGGGGATTAAGGGTTCCTACGAGCAGTACTTC. Its translation is CASGPGQGIKGSYEQYF.

Here the CDR3 DNA reads TGTGCCAGCAATCAATGGGCAGGCTCCTACGAGCAGTACTTC. This translates into CASNQWAGSYEQYF. The V call is TRBV28, the J call TRBJ2-7; D unresolved. V was clipped by 7 bases and J by 0 bases, with 13 bases between them. Germline CDR1 MDHEN, CDR2 SYDVKM. The length of the CDR3 is 14 residues.

The V and J genes are TRBV23-1 and TRBJ2-2; 8 bases agree with TRBD1. TRBV23-1 is labeled an ORF, and its function is uncertain. Trimming at V came to 2 bases and at J to 6 bases, leaving 11 bases not matched to a gene. This CDR3 region has 17 residues. The DNA of the CDR3 is TGCGCCAGCAGTCAACCACTGACAGGGGAGTACTCCGGGGAGCTGTTTTTT. Protein sequence: CASSQPLTGEYSGELFF.

The chain has TRBV29-1 and TRBJ1-1, with 7 bases matching TRBD1. The CDR3 covers 12 residues. The germline gives CDR1 SQVTM, CDR2 ANQGSEA. V gave up 3 bases and J gave up 5 bases; unmatched junction bases: 3. The CDR3 protein is CSVDDRATEAFF. The DNA for the CDR3 is TGCAGCGTTGACGACAGGGCGACTGAAGCTTTCTTT.

The chain recombines TRBV2 with TRBJ2-7; perhaps TRBD1 as D (6 bases). This CDR3 spans 14 amino acids. Between the trimmed V and J ends, which lost 2 bases and 5 bases, there was a span of 13 bases. CDR1 and CDR2 (germline): SNHLY, FYNNEI. This CDR3 reads CASSELNRDHEQYF. Written as DNA, the CDR3 is TGTGCCAGCAGTGAATTGAACAGGGACCACGAGCAGTACTTC.

The chain couples TRBV9 to TRBJ2-2, with 13 bases fitting TRBD2. Germline V gene sequence: CDR1 SGDLS, CDR2 YYNGEE. This CDR3 is built from 14 residues. V lost 8 bases, J lost 4 bases, and 2 bases stayed unmatched. The CDR3 nucleotides read TGTGCCAGTGGACTAGCGGGAGTCACCGGGGAGCTGTTTTTT. Amino acid sequence: CASGLAGVTGELFF.

The chain links TRBV7-3 to TRBJ2-5; D is undetermined. This CDR3 has 14 residues. Germline CDR1 and CDR2: SGHTA and FQGTGA. Deletions cut 0 bases from V and 2 bases from J, with 7 bases between. The DNA of the CDR3 is TGTGCCAGCAGCTTAACCGGGTCGCAAGAGACCCAGTACTTC. Its translation: CASSLTGSQETQYF.

This chain links TRBV6-5 with TRBJ1-2; D uncertain. In germline, CDR1 is MNHEY, CDR2 SVGAGI. The CDR3 contains 14 residues. The germline V and J ends were trimmed by 6 bases and 6 bases, with 17 bases remaining between them. DNA of the CDR3: TGTGCCAGCAGGAGTAGAGGGATTACTCATGGCTACACCTTC. It codes for CASRSRGITHGYTF.

The genes are TRBV7-9 and TRBJ2-3, with D perhaps TRBD2 (5 bases). Germline V gives CDR1 SEHNR, CDR2 FQNEAQ (reference sequence). V was trimmed by 1 base and J by 9 bases, leaving 8 bases between them. CDR3 length: 12 amino acids. This CDR3 is CASSLDWRTQYF. In nucleotides, the CDR3 is TGTGCCAGCAGCTTAGACTGGAGGACGCAGTATTTT.

The rearrangement links TRBV5-4 to TRBJ2-1; 10 nucleotides match TRBD2. This CDR3 contains 17 residues. Germline V lookup: CDR1 SGHNT, CDR2 YYREEE (reference sequence). V lost 4 bases and J lost 7; bases outside the gene matches: 14. For the CDR3, the DNA is TGTGCCAGCAGCCTGGCGACTAGCGGGTACCTCTGGAATGAGCAGTTCTTC. Translated, it gives CASSLATSGYLWNEQFF.